Listed here are 22 T cell receptor beta chains from one sample, sequenced in a study of early T cells in non-severe SARS-CoV-2 infection (TCRdb year 2021). Library generation was performed with 5' RACE. Instrument on record: NextSeq 500. Clones were called with MiXCR by TCRdb after fastp trimmed the public reads at Q25, and only in-frame beta chains were retained. All rows with the same CDR3 protein become a single entry with the most common DNA and genes. The sample contains more than 45,000 distinct CDR3 sequences, approximately 13% of them found a single time. The leading ten clones occupy roughly 10% of the sample. Material for sequencing was whole blood. Receptors were obtained from an adult who was a healthcare worker with PCR-confirmed SARS-CoV-2 infection or an uninfected control (not recorded which).

The chain has TRBV11-2 and TRBJ1-4, with D unclear. This CDR3 is built from 13 residues. In germline, CDR1 is SGHAT, CDR2 FQNNGV. V lost 5 bases and J lost 4, with 8 bases in between. Here the CDR3 reads CASSLVHNEKLFF. CDR3 in DNA: TGTGCCAGCAGCCTCGTGCATAATGAAAAACTGTTTTTT.

CDR3 nucleotide sequence: TGTGCCAGCAGCCAAGGGCAGGGATTCTATGGCTACACCTTC. Protein: CASSQGQGFYGYTF. The chain recombines TRBV3-1 with TRBJ1-2, with D possibly TRBD1 on 5 matching bases. V was pared by 1 base and J by 4 bases, with 10 bases between. The CDR3 is 14 residues long. Germline V CDR1 and CDR2: LGHDT, YNNKEL (reference sequence).

To note about this clonotype: This may be a read error: a much more frequent sequence differs by one nucleotide. This chain connects TRBV19 to TRBJ2-7; possibly TRBD1 for D (6 bases). Trimming stripped 5 bases from V and 6 bases from J, with 14 bases between. The CDR3 extends over 13 amino acids. From germline, CDR1 is LNHDA and CDR2 SQIVND (reference sequence). The CDR3 region has the DNA TGTGCCAGTAGTGGGATACAGGGTCCCGAGCAGTACTTC. It specifies CASSGIQGPEQYF.

The table lists this clonotype with a few counts. The V call is TRBV7-2, the J call TRBJ1-2; D gene ambiguous. CDR1 and CDR2 (germline): SGHTA, FQGNSA. This CDR3 has 12 residues. Trimming stripped 3 bases from V and 2 bases from J, with 4 bases between. CDR3 in amino acids: CASSFRNYGYTF. CDR3 DNA: TGTGCCAGCAGCTTCAGGAACTATGGCTACACCTTC.

This clonotype was seen many times. The chain couples TRBV9 to TRBJ2-7; TRBD2 matches at 7 bases. This CDR3 contains 12 residues. Germline CDR1 reads SGDLS; CDR2 reads YYNGEE. V trimming: 4 bases; J trimming: 7 bases; junction bases outside the gene matches: 5. The CDR3 DNA is TGTGCCAGCAGCAATTACGGGGGGGAGCAGTACTTC. It is translated as CASSNYGGEQYF.

This clonotype has ten or more counts. The chain couples TRBV5-1 to TRBJ1-2; 8 bases fit TRBD1. The CDR3 loop spans 15 amino acids. Trimming took 0 bases from V and 4 from J; bases not matched to a gene: 5. CDR1 SGHRS and CDR2 YFSETQ come from the germline V gene. In nucleotides, the CDR3 is TGCGCCAGCAGCTTGGTGGGACAGGCCTTCTATGGCTACACCTTC. As protein: CASSLVGQAFYGYTF. Full variable domain (missing parts from reference TRBV5-1 and TRBJ1-2): KAGVTQTPRYLIKTRGQQVTLSCSPISGHRSVSWYQQTPGQGLQFLFEYFSETQRNKGNFPGRFSGRQFSNSRSEMNVSTLELGDSALYLCASSLVGQAFYGYTFGSGTRLTVV.

This clonotype was observed many times. The CDR3 is CASSRQDGYGYTF. CDR3 DNA: TGCGCCAGCAGCCGACAAGACGGCTATGGCTACACCTTC. The rearrangement uses TRBV4-1 and TRBJ1-2; D remains unclear. The germline CDR1 and CDR2 sequences are MGHRA and YSYEKL. V lost 4 bases, J lost 4 bases, and 10 bases lay in between. The CDR3 extends over 13 amino acids.

There are many counts of this clonotype. This chain connects TRBV29-1 to TRBJ1-1; D might be TRBD1 (6 bases). Germline V lookup: CDR1 SQVTM, CDR2 ANQGSEA. V was trimmed by 7 bases and J by 1 base, leaving 10 bases between them. CDR3 size: 12 residues. The DNA of the CDR3 is TGCAGCGCCGGACAGTCGAACACTGAAGCTTTCTTT. It encodes CSAGQSNTEAFF. The full variable domain, in which reference TRBV29-1 and TRBJ1-1 provide the parts outside the CDR3, is SAVISQKPSRDICQRGTSLTIQCQVDSQVTMMFWYRQQPGQSLTLIATANQGSEATYESGFVIDKFPISRPNLTFSTLTVSNMSPEDSSIYLCSAGQSNTEAFFGQGTRLTVV.

There are many counts of this clonotype. The chain recombines TRBV18 with TRBJ2-5, with D maybe TRBD1 (6 bases). V was trimmed by 3 bases and J by 4 bases, leaving 24 bases between them. The germline V gene encodes CDR1 KGHSH and CDR2 LQKENI. The CDR3 spans 18 residues. The CDR3 sequence: CASSPSGQNPVSLETQYF. CDR3 nucleotide sequence: TGTGCCAGCTCACCCTCAGGACAGAATCCTGTCTCTTTAGAGACCCAGTACTTC.

The rearrangement uses TRBV10-3 and TRBJ1-6, with D tentatively TRBD1 (5 bases). The germline gives CDR1 ENHRY, CDR2 SYGVKD. V lost 7 bases, J lost 7 bases, and 11 bases lay in between. The CDR3 covers 13 residues. CDR3 in DNA: TGTGCCATCACACAGGACGGAAATTCACCCCTCCACTTT. Translation: CAITQDGNSPLHF.

In its sample, this clonotype was seen many times. V is TRBV6-2 or TRBV6-3 and J is TRBJ2-7; D not resolved. CDR3 length: 14 residues. V was cut by 6 bases and J by 2 bases, with 14 bases left in between. Germline values: CDR1 MNHEY, CDR2 SVGEGT. CDR3: CASSQTPTAYEQYF. Here the CDR3 DNA reads TGTGCCAGCAGCCAGACGCCCACAGCCTACGAGCAGTACTTC.

Many counts were recorded for this clonotype. The V call is TRBV28, the J call TRBJ1-2; D remains ambiguous. The germline V and J ends were trimmed by 4 bases and 12 bases, with 12 bases remaining between them. Germline CDR1 is MDHEN and CDR2 is SYDVKM. This CDR3 comprises 11 residues. This CDR3 reads CASSSNQANTF. The CDR3 DNA reads as TGTGCCAGCAGTTCTAATCAGGCTAACACCTTC.

This clonotype has at least ten counts. The genes are TRBV5-1 and TRBJ1-2; perhaps TRBD1 as D (5 bases). Germline CDR1 SGHRS, CDR2 YFSETQ. Trimming removed 4 bases at V and 1 base at J, with 11 bases between. The CDR3 is made up of 14 amino acids. The CDR3 bases are TGCGCCAGCAGCCTGAAGACAGATAACTATGGCTACACCTTC. Protein sequence: CASSLKTDNYGYTF.

This clonotype was observed many times. The V call is TRBV5-8, the J call TRBJ2-3, with 8 nucleotides matching TRBD2. There are 14 residues in the CDR3. J was trimmed by 8 bases and V by 0 bases; bases with no gene match: 5. Germline values: CDR1 SGHTS, CDR2 YDEGEE. This CDR3 is CASSLAGGPGTQYF. CDR3 in DNA: TGTGCCAGCAGCTTGGCGGGGGGGCCGGGTACGCAGTATTTT.

This clonotype was seen at least ten times. V and J are TRBV18 and TRBJ2-3; D may match TRBD1 or TRBD2 (5 bases each). There are 15 residues in the CDR3. V was trimmed by 3 bases and J by 4 bases, leaving 14 bases between them. Germline CDR1 reads KGHSH; CDR2 reads LQKENI. The CDR3 DNA sequence: TGTGCCAGCTCACCCGGGACCCTAGGCGCAGATACGCAGTATTTT. It is translated as CASSPGTLGADTQYF.

This clonotype was seen repeatedly, ten times or more. The chain carries TRBV4-1 and TRBJ2-7; tentatively, D is TRBD1 (5 bases). V was pared by 1 base and J by 6 bases, with 13 bases between. The CDR3 runs to 14 residues. Germline loops: CDR1 MGHRA, CDR2 YSYEKL. The CDR3 loop is CASSQAPRVSEQYF. CDR3 in DNA: TGCGCCAGCAGCCAAGCTCCCAGGGTATCCGAGCAGTACTTC.

The V call is TRBV30, the J call TRBJ2-3; the D is unclear. Trimming shortened V by 3 bases and J by 6 bases, and 10 bases separated the two germline ends. The CDR3 extends over 12 amino acids. The germline gives CDR1 GTSNPN, CDR2 SVGIG (reference sequence). This chain's CDR3 is CAWREVLDTQYF. The CDR3 DNA reads TGTGCCTGGAGAGAAGTCCTGGATACGCAGTATTTT.

The rearrangement joins TRBV6-6 to TRBJ1-2; a possible D gene is TRBD1 (6 bases). V was pared by 7 bases and J by 2 bases, with 20 bases between. The CDR3 length is 16 residues. Germline loops: CDR1 MNHNY, CDR2 SVGAGI (reference sequence). The CDR3 here is CASTNAPQGQNYGYTF. The CDR3 DNA follows: TGTGCCAGCACAAACGCCCCACAAGGACAGAACTATGGCTACACCTTC.

This clonotype was counted many times. The chain uses TRBV18 and TRBJ2-6, with D hard to call. V lost 8 bases to trimming and J lost 0 bases, with 14 bases between them. Per germline, CDR1 KGHSH and CDR2 LQKENI. The CDR3 loop spans 16 amino acids. DNA of the CDR3: TGTGCCAGCACTCTTCAAGGAGCCTCTGGGGCCAACGTCCTGACTTTC. It encodes CASTLQGASGANVLTF. The full variable domain, its missing parts supplied by reference TRBV18 and TRBJ2-6, is NAGVMQNPRHLVRRRGQEARLRCSPMKGHSHVYWYRQLPEEGLKFMVYLQKENIIDESGMPKERFSAEFPKEGPSILRIQQVVRGDSAAYFCASTLQGASGANVLTFGAGSRLTVL.

This clonotype was observed at least ten times. This rearrangement joins TRBV5-1 to TRBJ2-5; a possible D gene is TRBD2 (6 bases). This CDR3 contains 16 residues. Trimming removed 3 bases at V and 0 bases at J, with 15 bases between. The germline V gene has CDR1 SGHRS and CDR2 YFSETQ. DNA for the CDR3: TGCGCCAGCAGCTCCAGTAGCGGATCCTACCAAGAGACCCAGTACTTC. Translating it yields CASSSSSGSYQETQYF.

V usage is TRBV28 and J usage is TRBJ2-6, with no clear D. The CDR3 contains 15 residues. V was clipped by 6 bases and J by 0 bases, with 9 bases between them. Germline CDR1 is MDHEN and CDR2 is SYDVKM. This CDR3 is CASRMSLSGANVLTF. DNA for the CDR3: TGTGCCAGCAGGATGAGCCTCTCTGGGGCCAACGTCCTGACTTTC.

The table lists this clonotype with a few counts. The genes are TRBV6-5 and TRBJ2-1; TRBD1 matches at 8 bases. The ends lost 7 bases at V and 5 bases at J; junction bases unmatched: 7. Germline V gene lookup returns CDR1 MNHEY and CDR2 SVGAGI. This CDR3 comprises 14 residues. The CDR3 here is CASKMDRANNEQFF. The CDR3 bases are TGTGCCAGCAAAATGGACAGGGCAAACAATGAGCAGTTCTTC.